This TCR beta chain was sequenced during a study of sequential checkpoint blockade in melanoma. About the research overall: Arm A got nivolumab then ipilimumab; arm B the reverse, 1:1. Twenty-two patients had matched tumor biopsies before treatment and at week 13 after nivolumab or ipilimumab alone. Study-level points and caveats: Rising tumor T-cell fraction and clonality meant about 30 times likelier benefit. PD-L1 staining and CD8+ counts, not mutational load, tracked tumor T-cell clonality.

Remarks on this clone: Its target is not known.

Germline CDR1 reads SGHAT; CDR2 reads FQDESV (reference sequence). The length of the CDR3 is 18 residues. The V gene lost 2 bases and the J gene lost 6 bases, with 22 bases spanning the gap. The repertoire was sequenced with immunoSEQ multiplex PCR; TCRdb's copy has only in-frame clones and lacks some. The table records about 4,900 clones, 34% of them present only once. Stated treatment: randomized to nivolumab then ipilimumab (arm A) or the reverse (arm B). The chain combines TRBV11-1 with TRBJ2-2, with a weak D call TRBD2 (5 bases). Sequenced here: tumor tissue (inferred from file names), sampled from a patient given nivolumab and ipilimumab in sequence. The sequence was obtained from a human donor with melanoma. In DNA form, the CDR3 reads TGTGCCAGCAGCTTACGCCCCCGACAAATCCTCGGGGCCGGGGAGCTGTTTTTT. This translates into CASSLRPRQILGAGELFF.